This is a list of T cell receptor beta chains from one sample in a study of CD8+ T cells in alopecia areata. Libraries were prepared by immunoSEQ multiplex PCR; TCRdb keeps only in-frame clonotypes and omits some of them. The sample has around 82,000 clones, about 53% seen once. The specimen sequenced was NKG2D-high CD8+ T cells sorted from blood. These receptors were taken from a human donor with alopecia areata. Both conserved end residues are part of each CDR3. D genes are given only for firm matches. Clone size is given for some rows only: seen once, a few or many times, or a class if the clone is expanded.

cdr3_aa cdr3_nt d_call v_call cdr3_length j_call clone_size
CASSSLRETQYF TGTGCCAGCAGCTCCCTCCGTGAGACCCAGTACTTC . TRBV7-9 12 TRBJ2-5 few
CASSSGRNSYEQYF TGTGCCAGCAGTTCCGGACGGAACTCCTACGAGCAGTACTTC . TRBV28 14 TRBJ2-7 .
CASSYDEGGIGQPQHF TGTGCCAGCAGCTACGACGAGGGGGGCATTGGTCAGCCCCAGCATTTT . TRBV5-6 16 TRBJ1-5 few
CSVDLQARGKDDEAFF TGCAGCGTTGACTTGCAGGCCAGGGGGAAGGACGATGAAGCTTTCTTT TRBD1 TRBV29-1 16 TRBJ1-1 once
CASSPTDFEQYF TGTGCCAGCAGTCCAACGGACTTCGAGCAGTACTTC . TRBV14 12 TRBJ2-7 few
CASSNQGVTEQYF TGTGCCAGTAGTAACCAGGGGGTGACCGAGCAGTACTTC TRBD1 TRBV19 13 TRBJ2-7 few
CASSKAGPEAFF TGCGCCAGCAGCAAGGCAGGGCCTGAAGCTTTCTTT . TRBV5-1 12 TRBJ1-1 few
CASGLYSNQPQHF TGTGCCAGCGGCTTGTATAGCAATCAGCCCCAGCATTTT . TRBV28 13 TRBJ1-5 .
CASSRTGAPYEQYF TGTGCCAGCAGCCGTACAGGGGCACCCTACGAGCAGTACTTC TRBD1 TRBV14 14 TRBJ2-7 .
CSVLDGFQETQYF TGCAGCGTCCTCGACGGGTTCCAAGAGACCCAGTACTTC . TRBV29-1 13 TRBJ2-5 .
CASSPSAGDRETQYF TGCGCCAGCAGCCCCAGCGCAGGGGATCGGGAGACCCAGTACTTC . TRBV4-1 15 TRBJ2-5 .
CAWSVGPDTQYF TGTGCCTGGAGTGTTGGACCAGATACGCAGTATTTT . TRBV30 12 TRBJ2-3 .
CSVEGGSYHEQYF TGCAGCGTTGAAGGGGGGAGTTACCACGAGCAGTACTTC . TRBV29-1 13 TRBJ2-7 few
CASSLGRGHAFF TGTGCCAGCAGCTTAGGCAGGGGGCACGCTTTCTTT TRBD1 TRBV5-6 12 TRBJ1-1 .
CASSLDGGPNYEQYF TGTGCCAGCAGCTTAGACGGCGGGCCCAACTACGAGCAGTACTTC . TRBV7-9 15 TRBJ2-7 few
CSARQGYEQFF TGCAGTGCCCGACAGGGTTATGAGCAGTTCTTC TRBD1 TRBV20-1 11 TRBJ2-1 .
CSVDAGPLLFF TGCAGCGTTGACGCCGGACCGCTACTCTTCTTC . TRBV29-1 11 TRBJ2-1 .
CAWSSGPSNQPQHF TGTGCCTGGAGTAGCGGACCGAGCAATCAGCCCCAGCATTTT . TRBV30 14 TRBJ1-5 .
CASSLVVGEGTEAFF TGTGCCAGCAGCTTAGTTGTGGGAGAGGGCACTGAAGCTTTCTTT . TRBV7-9 15 TRBJ1-1 .
CSVTTGGTGELFF TGCAGCGTTACGACAGGGGGCACCGGGGAGCTGTTTTTT TRBD1 TRBV29-1 13 TRBJ2-2 few
CAWSGEAGVTQYF TGTGCCTGGAGTGGGGAGGCGGGGGTGACGCAGTATTTT TRBD2 TRBV30 13 TRBJ2-3 .
CASRAGTGPYEQYF TGTGCCAGCAGGGCAGGGACAGGACCCTACGAGCAGTACTTC TRBD1 TRBV2 14 TRBJ2-7 once
CASSIPGTGETEAFF TGCGCCAGCAGCATACCCGGGACAGGGGAAACTGAAGCTTTCTTT TRBD1 TRBV5-1 15 TRBJ1-1 .
CAWSEDYVGNEQFF TGTGCCTGGAGCGAGGACTATGTGGGGAATGAGCAGTTCTTC . TRBV30 14 TRBJ2-1 .
CSVEHWQAPNYGYTF TGCAGCGTTGAGCATTGGCAGGCCCCTAACTATGGCTACACCTTC . TRBV29-1 15 TRBJ1-2 .
CASSQGEELFF TGTGCCAGCAGCCAAGGGGAGGAGCTGTTTTTT . TRBV4-2 11 TRBJ2-2 few
CASSLLGPSEQYF TGTGCCAGCAGCTTGTTGGGACCTTCCGAGCAGTACTTC . TRBV7-2 13 TRBJ2-7 .
CASSSASYEQYF TGTGCCAGCAGCTCCGCCTCCTACGAGCAGTACTTC . TRBV7-2 12 TRBJ2-7 .
CASSVAGGGPLYGYTF TGTGCCAGCAGCGTAGCTGGAGGGGGCCCCCTCTATGGCTACACCTTC TRBD1 TRBV9 16 TRBJ1-2 .
CSVPHGGARFF TGCAGCGTCCCCCACGGGGGGGCACGGTTCTTC TRBD2 TRBV29-1 11 TRBJ2-1 .
CASSSYAVGPPEGMYEQYF TGTGCCAGCAGTTCTTATGCAGTGGGACCCCCGGAGGGCATGTACGAGCAGTACTTC . TRBV28 19 TRBJ2-7 .
CASTIRGLGSNEQFF TGTGCCAGCACCATTCGGGGTCTGGGATCGAATGAGCAGTTCTTC . TRBV28 15 TRBJ2-1 .
CASSFRGTGSYEQYF TGTGCCAGCAGTTTTAGGGGGACAGGCTCCTACGAGCAGTACTTC TRBD1 TRBV27 15 TRBJ2-7 .
CASSYDSRHANEQFF TGTGCCAGCAGTTACGATTCCAGACATGCCAATGAGCAGTTCTTC . TRBV6-5 15 TRBJ2-1 once
CASSLGLGNEQFF TGTGCCAGCAGCTTGGGATTGGGGAATGAGCAGTTCTTC . TRBV5-4 13 TRBJ2-1 .
CASSLGGVLFF TGTGCCAGCAGTTTGGGGGGAGTTCTGTTTTTT . TRBV27 11 TRBJ1-4 once
CASSPRGVYGYTF TGTGCCAGCAGTCCAAGGGGAGTCTATGGCTACACCTTC . TRBV27 13 TRBJ1-2 .
CASSSPLAVYNEQFF TGTGCCAGCAGTTCCCCCCTAGCAGTATACAATGAGCAGTTCTTC . TRBV28 15 TRBJ2-1 few
CASSPETGSYNEQFF TGTGCCAGCAGCCCAGAAACTGGCTCCTACAATGAGCAGTTCTTC . TRBV7-9 15 TRBJ2-1 few
CASSQSFWHSRDYEQYF TGCGCCAGCAGTCAATCTTTTTGGCACTCAAGGGACTACGAGCAGTACTTC . TRBV23-1 17 TRBJ2-7 .
CSVGSPGGETQYF TGCAGCGTTGGCTCGCCAGGGGGAGAGACCCAGTACTTC TRBD1 TRBV29-1 13 TRBJ2-5 .
CSVEDQDRTGYTF TGCAGCGTTGAAGATCAAGACAGGACTGGCTACACCTTC . TRBV29-1 13 TRBJ1-2 .
CASRIGTVYQETQYF TGTGCCAGCAGAATCGGGACAGTGTACCAAGAGACCCAGTACTTC TRBD1 TRBV2 15 TRBJ2-5 few
CSVEETPAEQYF TGCAGCGTTGAAGAGACCCCGGCCGAGCAGTACTTC . TRBV29-1 12 TRBJ2-7 .